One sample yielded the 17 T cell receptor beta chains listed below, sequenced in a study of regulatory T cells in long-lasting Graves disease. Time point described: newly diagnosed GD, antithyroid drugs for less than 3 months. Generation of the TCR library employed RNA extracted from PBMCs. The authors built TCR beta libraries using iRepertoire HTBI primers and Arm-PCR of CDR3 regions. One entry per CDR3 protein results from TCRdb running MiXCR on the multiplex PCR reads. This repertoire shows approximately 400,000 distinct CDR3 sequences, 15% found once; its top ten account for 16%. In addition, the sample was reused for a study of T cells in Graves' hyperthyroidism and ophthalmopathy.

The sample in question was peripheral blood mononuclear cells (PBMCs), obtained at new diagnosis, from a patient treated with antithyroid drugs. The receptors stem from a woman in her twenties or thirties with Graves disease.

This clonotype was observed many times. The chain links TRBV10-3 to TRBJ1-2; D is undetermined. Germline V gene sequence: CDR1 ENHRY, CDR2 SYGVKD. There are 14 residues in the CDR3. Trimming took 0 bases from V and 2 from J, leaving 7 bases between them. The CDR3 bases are TGTGCCATCAGTGAGTCGGCAACCAACTATGGCTACACCTTC. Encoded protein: CAISESATNYGYTF.

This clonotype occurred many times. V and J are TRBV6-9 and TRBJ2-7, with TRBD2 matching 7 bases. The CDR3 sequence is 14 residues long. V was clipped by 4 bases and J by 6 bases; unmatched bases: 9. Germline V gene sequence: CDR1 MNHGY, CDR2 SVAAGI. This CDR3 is CASSSRRLALEQYF. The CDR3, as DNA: TGTGCCAGCAGTTCCAGGAGACTAGCCCTCGAGCAGTACTTC.

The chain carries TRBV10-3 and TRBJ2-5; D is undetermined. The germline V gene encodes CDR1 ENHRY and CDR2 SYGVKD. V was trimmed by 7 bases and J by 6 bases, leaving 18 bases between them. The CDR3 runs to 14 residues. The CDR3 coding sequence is TGTGCCATCACCGAGGCGGCAGCGCGGAAGACCCAGTACTTC. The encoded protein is CAITEAAARKTQYF.

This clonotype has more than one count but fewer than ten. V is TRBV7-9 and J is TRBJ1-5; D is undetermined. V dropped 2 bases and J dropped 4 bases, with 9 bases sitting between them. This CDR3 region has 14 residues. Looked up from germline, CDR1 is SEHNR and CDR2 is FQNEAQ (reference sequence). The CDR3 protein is CASSLIGENQPQHF. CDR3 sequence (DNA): TGTGCCAGCAGCTTAATCGGCGAAAATCAGCCCCAGCATTTT.

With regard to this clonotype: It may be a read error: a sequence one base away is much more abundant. Here the CDR3 reads CASSRPESQYF. CDR3 DNA sequence: TGTGCCAGCAGCCGCCCGGAGAGCCAGTACTTC. This chain connects TRBV2 to TRBJ2-5; D remains ambiguous. The length of the CDR3 is 11 residues. The germline V gene has CDR1 SNHLY and CDR2 FYNNEI.

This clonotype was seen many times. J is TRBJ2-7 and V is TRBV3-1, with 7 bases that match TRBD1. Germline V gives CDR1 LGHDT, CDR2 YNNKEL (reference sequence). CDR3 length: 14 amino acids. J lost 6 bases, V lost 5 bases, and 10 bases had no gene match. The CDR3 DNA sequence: TGTGCCAGCAGCGAAAGGGGCAGGGGGAGCGAGCAGTACTTC. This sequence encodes CASSERGRGSEQYF.

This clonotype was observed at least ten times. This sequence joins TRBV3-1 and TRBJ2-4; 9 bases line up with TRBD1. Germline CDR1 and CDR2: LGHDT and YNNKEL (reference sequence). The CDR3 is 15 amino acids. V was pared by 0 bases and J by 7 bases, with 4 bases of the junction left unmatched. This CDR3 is CASSQDTDRGNIQYF. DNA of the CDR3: TGTGCCAGCAGCCAAGACACAGACAGGGGGAACATTCAGTACTTC.

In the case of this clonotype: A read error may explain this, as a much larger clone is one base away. For the CDR3, the DNA is TGTGCCAGCAACCAACTTGTGGGGCCCTCCTACGAGCAGTACTTC. As protein: CASNQLVGPSYEQYF. The gene calls are TRBV6-1 and TRBJ2-3; D possibly corresponds to TRBD1 (5 bases). With the DNA end fitting TRBJ2-7 better, the J assignment may be wrong. Germline CDR1 and CDR2: MNHNS and SASEGT. The CDR3 length is 15 residues.

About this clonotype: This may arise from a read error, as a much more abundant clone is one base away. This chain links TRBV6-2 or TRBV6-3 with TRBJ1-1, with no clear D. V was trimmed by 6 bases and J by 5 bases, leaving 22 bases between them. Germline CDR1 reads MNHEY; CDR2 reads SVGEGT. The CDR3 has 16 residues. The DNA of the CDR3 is TGTGCCAGCAGGGAGAGGGCCCTACAATATATAACTGAAGCTTTCTTT. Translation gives CASRERALQYITEAFF.

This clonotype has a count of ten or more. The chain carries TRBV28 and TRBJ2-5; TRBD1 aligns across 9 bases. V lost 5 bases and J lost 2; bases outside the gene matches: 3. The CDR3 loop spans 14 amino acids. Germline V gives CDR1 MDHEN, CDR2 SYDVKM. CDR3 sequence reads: CASSGTGMQETQYF. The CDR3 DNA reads TGTGCCAGCAGTGGGACAGGGATGCAAGAGACCCAGTACTTC.

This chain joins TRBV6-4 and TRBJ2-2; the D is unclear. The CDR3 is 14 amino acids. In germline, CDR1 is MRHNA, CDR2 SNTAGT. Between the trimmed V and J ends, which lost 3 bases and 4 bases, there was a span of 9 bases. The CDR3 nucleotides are TGTGCCAGCAGTGAAGTCCAGCGCACCGGGGAGCTGTTTTTT. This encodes CASSEVQRTGELFF.

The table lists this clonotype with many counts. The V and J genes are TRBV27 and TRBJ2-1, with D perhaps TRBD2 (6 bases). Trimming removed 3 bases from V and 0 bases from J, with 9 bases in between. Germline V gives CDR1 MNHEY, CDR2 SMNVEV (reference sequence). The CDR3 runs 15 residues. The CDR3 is CASSFGGFSYNEQFF. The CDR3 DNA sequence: TGTGCCAGCAGTTTTGGGGGGTTCTCCTACAATGAGCAGTTCTTC.

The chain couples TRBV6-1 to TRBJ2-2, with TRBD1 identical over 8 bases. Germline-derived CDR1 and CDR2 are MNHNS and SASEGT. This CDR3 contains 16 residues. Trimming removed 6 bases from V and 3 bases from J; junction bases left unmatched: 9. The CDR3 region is CASRDISGGDTGELFF. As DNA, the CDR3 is TGTGCCAGCAGAGATATATCAGGGGGCGACACCGGGGAGCTGTTTTTT.

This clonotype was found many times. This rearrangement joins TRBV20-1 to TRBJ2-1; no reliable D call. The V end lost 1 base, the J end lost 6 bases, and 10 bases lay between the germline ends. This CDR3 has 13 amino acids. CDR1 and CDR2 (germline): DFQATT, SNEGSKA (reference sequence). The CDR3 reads CSARGKPLNEQFF. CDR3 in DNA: TGCAGTGCTAGAGGAAAGCCGCTCAATGAGCAGTTCTTC.

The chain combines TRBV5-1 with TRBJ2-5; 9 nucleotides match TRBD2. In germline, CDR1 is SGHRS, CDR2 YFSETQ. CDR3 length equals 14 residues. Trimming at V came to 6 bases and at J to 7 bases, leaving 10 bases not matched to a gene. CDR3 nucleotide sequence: TGCGCCAGCAAGCTGACTAGCGGCGCGGGGACCCAGTACTTC. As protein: CASKLTSGAGTQYF.

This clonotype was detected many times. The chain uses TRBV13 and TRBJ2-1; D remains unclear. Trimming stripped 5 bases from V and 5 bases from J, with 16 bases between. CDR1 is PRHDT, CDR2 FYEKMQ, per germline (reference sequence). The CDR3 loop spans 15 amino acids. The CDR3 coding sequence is TGTGCCAGCAGCCACCCGGTAGGGCTAAACAATGAGCAGTTCTTC. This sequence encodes CASSHPVGLNNEQFF.

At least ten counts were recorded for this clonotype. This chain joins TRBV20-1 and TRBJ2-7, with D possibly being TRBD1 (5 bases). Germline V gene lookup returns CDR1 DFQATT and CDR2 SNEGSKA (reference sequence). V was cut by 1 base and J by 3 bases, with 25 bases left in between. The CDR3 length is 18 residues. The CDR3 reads CSARARRPRPDNFYEQYF. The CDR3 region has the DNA TGCAGTGCTAGAGCTAGGCGCCCCCGGCCGGACAATTTCTACGAGCAGTACTTC.